This passage covers 30 T cell receptor beta chains from one sample sequenced in a study of cytomegalovirus exposure and HLA in healthy donors. Sequencing was performed with immunoSEQ multiplex PCR; in TCRdb, only in-frame clones are kept and a portion is missing. The sample has roughly 300,000 clones, roughly 87% seen once. The sample was PBMCs. The receptors come from a woman under 40 in good health and CMV-seropositive.

This chain uses TRBV13 with TRBJ1-2; D not resolved. Germline V lookup: CDR1 PRHDT, CDR2 FYEKMQ (reference sequence). This CDR3 contains 14 residues. V lost 11 bases and J 1 base, leaving 17 bases between the germline ends. Here the CDR3 DNA reads TGTGCCGGATCGACGGCCGATTTTAACTATGGCTACACCTTC. Its protein is CAGSTADFNYGYTF.

The rearrangement links TRBV6-1 to TRBJ2-7, with 9 positions matching TRBD1. V was pared by 4 bases and J by 1 base, with 2 bases of the junction left unmatched. Germline values: CDR1 MNHNS, CDR2 SASEGT. The CDR3 is 14 amino acids. In nucleotides, the CDR3 is TGTGCCAGCAGTGCGGGACAGGGTTCCTACGAGCAGTACTTC. It codes for CASSAGQGSYEQYF.

The chain links TRBV7-9 to TRBJ1-1, with no clear D. Germline CDR1 SEHNR, CDR2 FQNEAQ (reference sequence). V was shortened by 5 bases and J by 0 bases, with 13 bases between the two germline ends. This CDR3 has 15 residues. CDR3 coding DNA: TGTGCCAGCAGCGTCAAGGCGGGAATGAACACTGAAGCTTTCTTT. Its translation: CASSVKAGMNTEAFF.

This clone was detected only once. The chain uses TRBV6-5 and TRBJ1-2, with a possible D match to TRBD1 (5 bases). Trimming removed 5 bases from V and 7 bases from J, with 11 bases in between. The CDR3 loop spans 12 amino acids. Germline loops: CDR1 MNHEY, CDR2 SVGAGI. CDR3 in DNA: TGTGCCAGCAGTCTCCGGACATTTGGCTACACCTTC. It is translated as CASSLRTFGYTF.

The chain combines TRBV2 with TRBJ1-5; D is ambiguous. This CDR3 contains 13 residues. V lost 6 bases, J lost 7 bases, and 13 bases lay in between. CDR1 SNHLY and CDR2 FYNNEI come from the germline V gene. The CDR3 loop is CASSEREMQPQHF. The CDR3 coding sequence is TGTGCCAGCAGCGAAAGGGAAATGCAGCCCCAGCATTTT.

This clone came up once. The chain is built from TRBV5-1 and TRBJ2-3, with D tentatively TRBD1 or TRBD2 (5 bases each). The CDR3 runs to 16 residues. Trimming pared 0 bases from V and 2 bases from J, leaving 13 bases between. Germline CDR1 and CDR2: SGHRS and YFSETQ. CDR3 protein: CASSLVGVGATDTQYF. In nucleotides, the CDR3 is TGCGCCAGCAGCTTGGTAGGGGTGGGAGCCACAGATACGCAGTATTTT.

This chain uses TRBV6-5 with TRBJ2-2; D is perhaps TRBD1 or TRBD2 (5 bases each). Trimming removed 5 bases from V and 6 bases from J, with 16 bases in between. Per the germline V gene, CDR1 is MNHEY and CDR2 is SVGAGI. CDR3 length: 15 amino acids. CDR3 sequence: CASSKRDHSPGELFF. The DNA for the CDR3 is TGTGCCAGCAGTAAACGGGACCATTCACCCGGGGAGCTGTTTTTT.

The chain combines TRBV2 with TRBJ2-7; 10 nucleotides match TRBD2. The CDR3 totals 13 residues. J was trimmed by 2 bases and V by 8 bases; bases with no gene match: 3. Germline V gives CDR1 SNHLY, CDR2 FYNNEI. The CDR3: CASGLAVTYEQYF. The CDR3 nucleotides read TGTGCCAGCGGACTAGCGGTAACCTACGAGCAGTACTTC.

This clone appeared once. This chain connects TRBV5-4 to TRBJ2-7; 11 nucleotides agree with TRBD2. The CDR3 has 15 amino acids. The V gene's germline CDR1 is SGHNT and CDR2 YYREEE (reference sequence). V trimming: 4 bases; J trimming: 5 bases; junction bases outside the gene matches: 8. The CDR3 sequence is CASSPSPLAGDEQYF. The CDR3 DNA reads TGTGCCAGCAGCCCCAGTCCACTAGCGGGAGACGAGCAGTACTTC.

The chain recombines TRBV9 with TRBJ1-4; no clear D gene. Germline V gives CDR1 SGDLS, CDR2 YYNGEE. The CDR3 extends over 14 amino acids. The ends were cut back, 2 bases at V and 5 bases at J, with 10 bases in the middle. DNA for the CDR3: TGTGCCAGCAGCGTCGGAGGGCCAAATGAAAAACTGTTTTTT. Protein product: CASSVGGPNEKLFF. Complete variable domain (other parts from reference TRBV9 and TRBJ1-4): DSGVTQTPKHLITATGQRVTLRCSPRSGDLSVYWYQQSLDQGLQFLIQYYNGEERAKGNILERFSAQQFPDLHSELNLSSLELGDSALYFCASSVGGPNEKLFFGSGTQLSVL.

The gene calls are TRBV28 and TRBJ1-5; possible D gene TRBD1, 5 bases. The CDR3 loop spans 16 amino acids. The germline V gene has CDR1 MDHEN and CDR2 SYDVKM. Trimming shortened V by 1 base and J by 3 bases, and 13 bases separated the two germline ends. CDR3 loop: CASSLLAGRANQPQHF. In DNA form, the CDR3 reads TGTGCCAGCAGTTTATTGGCAGGGAGGGCCAATCAGCCCCAGCATTTT.

CDR3 in DNA: TGTGCCAGCTCACCACGAGGTAGCACAGATACGCAGTATTTT. Protein product: CASSPRGSTDTQYF. The rearrangement links TRBV18 to TRBJ2-3; no firm D call. CDR3 length equals 14 residues. The germline V gene encodes CDR1 KGHSH and CDR2 LQKENI. The ends were cut back, 1 base at V and 0 bases at J, with 5 bases in the middle. Filled out from reference TRBV18 and TRBJ2-3, the complete variable domain reads NAGVMQNPRHLVRRRGQEARLRCSPMKGHSHVYWYRQLPEEGLKFMVYLQKENIIDESGMPKERFSAEFPKEGPSILRIQQVVRGDSAAYFCASSPRGSTDTQYFGPGTRLTVL.

The V call is TRBV5-1, the J call TRBJ2-3; D is uncertain. Per the germline V gene, CDR1 is SGHRS and CDR2 is YFSETQ. Trimming took 0 bases from V and 3 from J, leaving 2 bases between them. This CDR3 spans 12 amino acids. CDR3 region: CASSLVTDTQYF. CDR3 nucleotides: TGCGCCAGCAGCTTGGTTACAGATACGCAGTATTTT. The variable domain in full, with the rest retrieved from reference TRBV5-1 and TRBJ2-3, is KAGVTQTPRYLIKTRGQQVTLSCSPISGHRSVSWYQQTPGQGLQFLFEYFSETQRNKGNFPGRFSGRQFSNSRSEMNVSTLELGDSALYLCASSLVTDTQYFGPGTRLTVL.

The V gene is TRBV27, the J gene TRBJ1-2, with TRBD1 matching 9 bases. After removal of 4 bases from V and 3 bases from J, the junction contained 6 bases not matched to a gene. Germline loops: CDR1 MNHEY, CDR2 SMNVEV (reference sequence). The CDR3 length is 15 residues. The CDR3 spells CASSSGTGYDYGYTF. Written as DNA, the CDR3 is TGTGCCAGCAGTTCCGGGACAGGGTACGACTATGGCTACACCTTC.

The rearrangement uses TRBV19 and TRBJ1-1; D remains ambiguous. This CDR3 region has 15 residues. Trimming shortened V by 2 bases and J by 4 bases, and 14 bases separated the two germline ends. From germline, CDR1 is LNHDA and CDR2 SQIVND (reference sequence). The CDR3 nucleotides read TGTGCCAGTAGTATAAGTATCGGCCAGGCCACTGAAGCTTTCTTT. Encoded protein: CASSISIGQATEAFF.

This clone has a single count. This chain connects TRBV7-2 to TRBJ2-3; D possibly corresponds to TRBD2 (6 bases). Germline V lookup: CDR1 SGHTA, CDR2 FQGNSA. V lost 5 bases to trimming and J lost 2 bases, with 14 bases between them. The CDR3 covers 15 residues. CDR3 sequence (DNA): TGTGCCAGCAGCCGCGGAGGGCCCCCCACAGATACGCAGTATTTT. Its translation: CASSRGGPPTDTQYF.

The gene calls are TRBV28 and TRBJ1-2, with 9 bases that match TRBD1. The germline gives CDR1 MDHEN, CDR2 SYDVKM. J was trimmed by 6 bases and V by 7 bases; bases with no gene match: 6. The length of the CDR3 is 13 residues. CDR3 loop: CASTPTGGDGYTF. CDR3 coding DNA: TGTGCCAGCACCCCGACAGGGGGTGATGGCTACACCTTC.

V gene TRBV27 combines with J gene TRBJ2-7, with TRBD2 as a possible D gene (6 bases). Trimming removed 2 bases from V and 0 bases from J, with 8 bases in between. This CDR3 region has 14 residues. The germline gives CDR1 MNHEY, CDR2 SMNVEV (reference sequence). The CDR3, as DNA: TGTGCCAGCAGTTTACACGGGAGCTCCTACGAGCAGTACTTC. Amino acid sequence: CASSLHGSSYEQYF.

The chain carries TRBV25-1 and TRBJ2-1; possible D gene TRBD2, 5 bases. V was pared by 5 bases and J by 10 bases, with 21 bases between. The CDR3 has 15 amino acids. CDR1 and CDR2 from the germline V gene are MGHDK and SYGVNS. The CDR3 here is CASSPPGLLTREQFF. For the CDR3, the DNA is TGTGCCAGCAGTCCACCCGGACTTTTGACAAGAGAGCAGTTCTTC.

The rearrangement joins TRBV4-1 to TRBJ2-7; TRBD1 matches 9 bases. Germline values: CDR1 MGHRA, CDR2 YSYEKL. The CDR3 is 15 amino acids. Germline trimming cut 2 bases from V and 4 bases from J; bases unmatched to any gene: 6. This CDR3 is CASSQPGQGLYEQYF. The CDR3 region has the DNA TGCGCCAGCAGCCAACCGGGACAGGGCCTGTACGAGCAGTACTTC.

The rearrangement uses TRBV5-6 and TRBJ1-4, with TRBD1 as a possible D gene (6 bases). The CDR3 is made up of 15 amino acids. V was cut by 0 bases and J by 8 bases, with 14 bases left in between. Germline values: CDR1 SGHDT, CDR2 YYEEEE. The CDR3 DNA is TGTGCCAGCAGCTTGGAACAGGGAGTTAGGGAAAAACTGTTTTTT. This sequence encodes CASSLEQGVREKLFF.

This clone was counted once. The rearrangement links TRBV28 to TRBJ1-6; the D is unclear. Trimming cost V 6 bases and J 5 bases, with 20 bases left between them. CDR3 length: 17 amino acids. Germline V CDR1 and CDR2: MDHEN, SYDVKM. The CDR3 sequence is CASRSPPSRLDNSPLHF. The CDR3 DNA reads TGTGCCAGCAGATCACCGCCTTCGAGACTTGATAATTCACCCCTCCACTTT.

This clone appeared once. J is TRBJ2-7 and V is TRBV5-4, with 8 bases aligning to TRBD1. In germline, CDR1 is SGHNT, CDR2 YYREEE (reference sequence). The V segment lost 3 bases and the J segment 9 bases; nucleotides outside the gene matches: 11. This CDR3 is 14 amino acids long. CDR3 DNA sequence: TGTGCCAGCAGCTCCGGACAGGGAGGTTTGGTGCAGTACTTC. This codes for CASSSGQGGLVQYF.

The J gene is TRBJ2-1, the V gene TRBV4-1; possible D gene TRBD2, 5 bases. Germline-derived CDR1 and CDR2 are MGHRA and YSYEKL. Trimming took 1 base from V and 10 from J, leaving 20 bases between them. This CDR3 contains 16 residues. CDR3 DNA sequence: TGCGCCAGCAGCCAAGGGGCTAGCCCTTTGAGCGGCGAGCAGTTCTTC. Protein product: CASSQGASPLSGEQFF.

The genes are TRBV27 and TRBJ2-3; no clear D. Trimming removed 6 bases from V and 3 bases from J, with 16 bases in between. Germline CDR1 reads MNHEY; CDR2 reads SMNVEV (reference sequence). This CDR3 region has 15 residues. The CDR3 DNA follows: TGTGCCAGCAGACCAAAACCGGTTTGGACAGATACGCAGTATTTT. Protein: CASRPKPVWTDTQYF.

The rearrangement links TRBV27 to TRBJ1-1; TRBD1 is a possible D gene (5 bases). V lost 5 bases to trimming and J lost 4 bases, with 11 bases between them. Germline values: CDR1 MNHEY, CDR2 SMNVEV (reference sequence). The CDR3 totals 13 residues. Here the CDR3 reads CASSPSRGTEAFF. The CDR3 bases are TGTGCCAGCAGTCCCTCGAGGGGCACTGAAGCTTTCTTT.

CDR3 protein: CVRSSWDCSSYEQYF. The CDR3 bases are TGTGTCAGAAGCTCATGGGACTGTAGCTCCTACGAGCAGTACTTC. This chain connects TRBV7-5 to TRBJ2-7; TRBD2, the D gene given by the table, was not confirmed from the DNA. TRBV7-5 is deemed a pseudogene. The CDR3 spans 15 residues.

CDR3 in DNA: TGTGCCAGCAGCTCCCGGGGGCGGGAGGGCCCAGAGACCCAGTACTTC. Protein: CASSSRGREGPETQYF. The chain uses TRBV5-4 and TRBJ2-5, with 9 bases lining up with TRBD2. The trim removed 3 bases at V and 4 bases at J, leaving 10 bases unmatched. This CDR3 has 16 amino acids. Germline CDR1 is SGHNT and CDR2 is YYREEE (reference sequence).

J is TRBJ2-7 and V is TRBV6-1, with 9 nucleotides matching TRBD2. With V trimmed by 0 bases and J by 3 bases, 3 bases remained unmatched. Per germline, CDR1 MNHNS and CDR2 SASEGT. CDR3 size: 15 residues. The CDR3 sequence is CASSEASSGIYEQYF. In nucleotides, the CDR3 is TGTGCCAGCAGTGAAGCTTCTAGCGGGATCTACGAGCAGTACTTC.

The chain joins TRBV28 to TRBJ1-2; TRBD1 matches at 8 bases. Trimming cost V 10 bases and J 0 bases; bases outside gene matches: 10. CDR3 length: 15 amino acids. CDR1 MDHEN and CDR2 SYDVKM come from the germline V gene. The chain's CDR3 is CAIGTGTGANYGYTF. CDR3 nucleotides: TGTGCCATAGGAACCGGGACAGGAGCTAACTATGGCTACACCTTC.